There are many counts of the clone carrying this T cell receptor (beta chain). This sample was included in a study of breast tumors, draining lymph nodes, adjacent tissues. The lymph nodes were axillary draining lymph nodes from breast cancer patients. CDR3 length equals 13 residues. With 1 base removed from V and 5 bases from J, the gap between germline ends came to 8 bases. Germline CDR1 and CDR2: MNHNS and SASEGT. TCRdb recomputed calls from the multiplex PCR reads with MiXCR, one row per CDR3 protein. The table includes 150,000 or so distinct CDR3 sequences, 30% to 40% detected once. Sequenced material: axillary lymph node tissue. The TCR was taken from a female donor with breast cancer. Some clones in this sample may be carry-over from other donors' samples. The chain employs TRBV6-1 and TRBJ1-2; D gene uncertain. CDR3 loop: CASSEGHGYGYTF. The DNA for the CDR3 is TGTGCCAGCAGTGAAGGTCACGGGTATGGCTACACCTTC.